Listed here are 32 T cell receptor beta chains from one sample, sequenced in a study of T-cell reconstitution after alpha-beta-depleted transplantation in children. Preparation of the TCRbeta library involved a method that used unique molecular identifiers. Via MiXCR, TCRdb re-called the PCR reads, giving one row per CDR3 protein. The sample includes about 540,000 distinct CDR3 sequences, roughly 18% seen only once; the top ten take about 3.1%. Sequencing was performed on PBMCs from the stem cell graft donor, taken from the stem cell graft. The receptors were gathered from a human donor who donated a stem cell graft to a child with acute lymphoblastic leukemia.

The table lists this clonotype with a few counts. The chain joins TRBV6-2 or TRBV6-3 to TRBJ1-2, with D unresolved. The CDR3 has 11 residues. Germline V lookup: CDR1 MNHEY, CDR2 SVGEGT. Trimming took off 5 bases at V and 8 bases at J, with 9 bases between the two ends. CDR3 sequence (DNA): TGTGCCAGCAGTCCTTTCGAAGGCTACACCTTC. It translates to CASSPFEGYTF.

The chain carries TRBV5-1 and TRBJ2-1; 12 nucleotides match TRBD2. CDR3 size: 18 residues. The germline CDR1 and CDR2 sequences are SGHRS and YFSETQ. V lost 4 bases to trimming and J lost 5 bases; unmatched junction nucleotides: 13. The CDR3 DNA sequence: TGCGCCAGCAGCATCCCAAAACTACTAGCGGGAGGCCACAATGAGCAGTTCTTC. Translated: CASSIPKLLAGGHNEQFF.

This clonotype was found many times. The chain employs TRBV6-1 and TRBJ2-2; 11 bases agree with TRBD2. Germline CDR1 and CDR2: MNHNS and SASEGT. The CDR3 length is 15 residues. The trim removed 5 bases at V and 12 bases at J, leaving 11 bases unmatched. The CDR3 nucleotides are TGTGCCAGCAGTCGCCTGACTAGCGGGGTAACACAGCTGTTTTTT. Translated, it gives CASSRLTSGVTQLFF.

The genes are TRBV20-1 and TRBJ2-7, with 7 bases matching TRBD2. The CDR3 spans 17 residues. Germline V gene lookup returns CDR1 DFQATT and CDR2 SNEGSKA (reference sequence). The junction had 18 bases not matched to a gene; V was cut back by 5 bases and J by 2 bases. The CDR3 loop is CSAEGFGRRDYTYEQYF. CDR3 nucleotides: TGCAGTGCTGAAGGGTTCGGTCGCCGGGACTATACCTACGAGCAGTACTTC.

V gene TRBV5-1 combines with J gene TRBJ1-1; D might be TRBD1 (5 bases). This CDR3 is built from 15 residues. Trimming removed 0 bases from V and 11 bases from J, with 20 bases in between. Germline assignment: CDR1 SGHRS and CDR2 YFSETQ. The DNA for the CDR3 is TGCGCCAGCAGCTTGGAAGGCGACAGTCATCTACGGGCTTTCTTT. As protein: CASSLEGDSHLRAFF.

The chain combines TRBV20-1 with TRBJ2-1; D may be TRBD2 (5 bases). Trimming shortened V by 6 bases and J by 5 bases, and 17 bases separated the two germline ends. Per germline, CDR1 DFQATT and CDR2 SNEGSKA (reference sequence). The CDR3 totals 14 residues. CDR3 nucleotide sequence: TGCAGTGCCCCCACCCCGGGATCGAACAATGAGCAGTTCTTC. This encodes CSAPTPGSNNEQFF.

This clonotype has only a few counts. This sequence joins TRBV7-2 and TRBJ2-4, with TRBD2 as a possible D gene (5 bases). Trimming removed 3 bases from V and 4 bases from J, with 13 bases in between. The CDR3 has 15 amino acids. The germline CDR1 and CDR2 sequences are SGHTA and FQGNSA. The CDR3 sequence: CASSLSGPGKNIQYF. The CDR3 DNA sequence: TGTGCCAGCAGCTTGAGCGGTCCCGGGAAAAACATTCAGTACTTC. The whole variable domain, remainder taken from reference TRBV7-2 and TRBJ2-4, is GAGVSQSPSNKVTEKGKDVELRCDPISGHTALYWYRQSLGQGLEFLIYFQGNSAPDKSGLPSDRFSAERTGGSVSTLTIQRTQQEDSAVYLCASSLSGPGKNIQYFGAGTRLSVL.

The CDR3 sequence is CASSLGGGVVQYF. As DNA, the CDR3 is TGTGCCAGCAGCTTGGGAGGGGGGGTTGTGCAGTACTTC. The V gene is TRBV5-6, the J gene TRBJ2-7, with a tentative D call TRBD2 (7 bases). There are 13 residues in the CDR3. Per germline, CDR1 SGHDT and CDR2 YYEEEE. The V and J ends lost 0 bases and 9 bases respectively, with 13 bases between them.

The chain joins TRBV18 to TRBJ2-7; TRBD1 is a possible D gene (6 bases). V dropped 2 bases and J dropped 3 bases, with 14 bases sitting between them. The CDR3 runs to 15 residues. Germline CDR1 is KGHSH and CDR2 is LQKENI. CDR3 loop: CASSPSGTTLYEQYF. CDR3 nucleotide sequence: TGTGCCAGCTCACCATCCGGGACAACCCTCTACGAGCAGTACTTC.

This chain links TRBV4-2 with TRBJ2-7, with D perhaps TRBD2 (5 bases). CDR3 length: 14 residues. Trimming pared 1 base from V and 5 bases from J, leaving 12 bases between. The V gene's germline CDR1 is LGHNA and CDR2 YNFKEQ. This CDR3 is CASSQVSTNNEQYF. CDR3 coding DNA: TGTGCCAGCAGCCAAGTGTCGACTAATAACGAGCAGTACTTC.

The genes are TRBV10-2 and TRBJ2-3; 12 nucleotides line up with TRBD2. J lost 2 bases, V lost 6 bases, and 6 bases had no gene match. The CDR3 extends over 16 amino acids. Germline lookup yields CDR1 WSHSY and CDR2 SAAADI. For the CDR3, the DNA is TGCGCCAGCAGCCACCTAGCGGGAGGGTACACAGATACGCAGTATTTT. Translation gives CASSHLAGGYTDTQYF.

The V call is TRBV20-1, the J call TRBJ2-3, with 9 bases lining up with TRBD2. This CDR3 region has 15 residues. The germline CDR1 and CDR2 sequences are DFQATT and SNEGSKA (reference sequence). Losses at the gene ends were 2 bases for V and 3 bases for J; bases not matched to a gene: 6. CDR3 nucleotide sequence: TGCAGTGCTAGATCATTTCTAGCGGGGACAGATACGCAGTATTTT. Encoded protein: CSARSFLAGTDTQYF.

The chain links TRBV15 to TRBJ2-1; no firm D call. The germline V and J ends were trimmed by 8 bases and 0 bases, with 8 bases remaining between them. CDR1 is LNHNV and CDR2 is YYDKDF in the germline V gene (reference sequence). CDR3 length equals 13 residues. In nucleotides, the CDR3 is TGTGCCACCGATTCGAGCTCCTACAATGAGCAGTTCTTC. Translated: CATDSSSYNEQFF.

This clonotype was found a few times. This chain joins TRBV5-1 and TRBJ2-7; D gene uncertain. V was clipped by 0 bases and J by 7 bases, with 8 bases between them. Germline V lookup: CDR1 SGHRS, CDR2 YFSETQ. CDR3 length: 12 amino acids. The CDR3 loop is CASSLDRFEQYF. CDR3 nucleotides: TGCGCCAGCAGCTTGGACCGGTTTGAGCAGTACTTC.

The chain has TRBV4-1 and TRBJ2-7, with D hard to call. Trimming took 1 base from V and 1 from J, leaving 17 bases between them. Germline CDR1 and CDR2: MGHRA and YSYEKL. The CDR3 spans 17 residues. The CDR3 loop reads CASSQVTPGRRSYEQYF. For the CDR3, the DNA is TGCGCCAGCAGCCAAGTGACCCCCGGGCGGCGTTCCTACGAGCAGTACTTC.

This clonotype has more than one count but fewer than ten. The V gene is TRBV5-1, the J gene TRBJ2-1, with D perhaps assigned TRBD1 or TRBD2 (5 bases each). V lost 1 base and J lost 5, with 10 bases in between. The CDR3 has 14 amino acids. CDR1 is SGHRS and CDR2 is YFSETQ in the germline V gene. CDR3 loop: CASSLSGPNNEQFF. The CDR3 DNA reads TGCGCCAGCAGCTTGTCGGGACCCAACAATGAGCAGTTCTTC.

The CDR3 sequence: CSAGPGTAYGYTF. The CDR3 DNA sequence: TGCAGTGCTGGACCTGGCACAGCCTATGGCTACACCTTC. The genes are TRBV20-1 and TRBJ1-2; D is uncertain. The length of the CDR3 is 13 residues. Trimming shortened V by 5 bases and J by 4 bases, and 14 bases separated the two germline ends. Germline loops: CDR1 DFQATT, CDR2 SNEGSKA (reference sequence).

This clonotype was picked up a small number of times. The chain has TRBV15 and TRBJ2-5, with 9 bases aligning to TRBD2. Trimming cost V 5 bases and J 4 bases; bases outside gene matches: 8. From germline, CDR1 is LNHNV and CDR2 YYDKDF (reference sequence). This CDR3 contains 15 residues. In DNA form, the CDR3 reads TGTGCCACCAGCGGTCTGGCGGGAGGGCGAGAGACCCAGTACTTC. Translation: CATSGLAGGRETQYF.

The chain carries TRBV6-1 and TRBJ2-7, with a possible D match to TRBD2 (6 bases). The CDR3 is made up of 13 amino acids. Germline V gene data show CDR1 as MNHNS and CDR2 as SASEGT. Between the trimmed V and J ends, which lost 8 bases and 2 bases, there was a span of 13 bases. CDR3 DNA sequence: TGTGCCAGCTGGGCAGCGGGTGCCTACGAGCAGTACTTC. This gives the protein CASWAAGAYEQYF.

The chain combines TRBV12-3 or TRBV12-4 with TRBJ2-1; a weak D match, TRBD2 (6 bases). Trimming took off 7 bases at V and 6 bases at J, with 19 bases between the two ends. The CDR3 is 15 residues long. The CDR3 sequence: CASKIGASVFNEQFF. The CDR3 DNA follows: TGTGCCAGCAAAATAGGGGCTAGCGTCTTCAATGAGCAGTTCTTC.

This clonotype was counted a few times. The V and J genes are TRBV29-1 and TRBJ1-2, with 7 positions matching TRBD1. This CDR3 is built from 14 residues. V lost 6 bases to trimming and J lost 3 bases; unmatched junction nucleotides: 10. Per the germline V gene, CDR1 is SQVTM and CDR2 is ANQGSEA. This CDR3 reads CSVPFGTVDYGYTF. The CDR3 coding sequence is TGCAGCGTACCCTTCGGGACAGTCGACTATGGCTACACCTTC.

This clonotype was found a few times. The gene calls are TRBV4-1 and TRBJ1-4; D gene unclear. CDR1 and CDR2 (germline): MGHRA, YSYEKL. There are 15 residues in the CDR3. V dropped 6 bases and J dropped 0 bases, with 11 bases sitting between them. Here the CDR3 DNA reads TGCGCCAGCAGTAACACACGTTCAACTAATGAAAAACTGTTTTTT. Encoded protein: CASSNTRSTNEKLFF.

This clonotype was seen many times. The chain recombines TRBV12-3 or TRBV12-4 with TRBJ2-5; no clear D. This CDR3 contains 14 residues. Trimming pared 6 bases from V and 3 bases from J, leaving 14 bases between. CDR3 sequence: CASSPLSNKETQYF. Here the CDR3 DNA reads TGTGCCAGCAGCCCCCTCAGCAATAAAGAGACCCAGTACTTC.

This chain connects TRBV4-2 to TRBJ2-1; 8 positions agree with TRBD2. The junction had 6 bases not matched to a gene; V was cut back by 0 bases and J by 5 bases. CDR3 length: 16 residues. CDR1 LGHNA and CDR2 YNFKEQ come from the germline V gene. CDR3 in amino acids: CASSQDGAGADNEQFF. The DNA of the CDR3 is TGTGCCAGCAGCCAAGATGGAGCGGGGGCCGACAATGAGCAGTTCTTC.

The table lists this clonotype with many counts. The chain is built from TRBV20-1 and TRBJ2-7, with 8 bases identical to TRBD2. J gave up 3 bases and V 1 base, and 2 bases lay outside the gene matches. Germline V gives CDR1 DFQATT, CDR2 SNEGSKA (reference sequence). CDR3 length equals 13 residues. The CDR3 coding sequence is TGCAGTGCTAGAGGGCTAGCGGGCTACGAGCAGTACTTC. Its protein is CSARGLAGYEQYF.

This clonotype showed up many times. The chain uses TRBV7-9 and TRBJ2-7; D might be TRBD2 (5 bases). With 5 bases removed from V and 2 bases from J, the gap between germline ends came to 10 bases. CDR1 and CDR2 (germline): SEHNR, FQNEAQ (reference sequence). CDR3 size: 13 residues. CDR3 in amino acids: CASSPRGPYEQYF. CDR3 coding DNA: TGTGCCAGCAGCCCCCGAGGGCCCTACGAGCAGTACTTC.

The rearrangement joins TRBV7-6 to TRBJ1-6; 9 bases are shared with TRBD1. The CDR3 is 15 residues long. J was trimmed by 8 bases and V by 5 bases; bases with no gene match: 7. CDR1 is SGHVS, CDR2 FNYEAQ, per germline. The DNA for the CDR3 is TGTGCCAGCAGCGGTACAGGGGGCCCATATTCACCCCTCCACTTT. Translating gives CASSGTGGPYSPLHF.

The table lists this clonotype with a few counts. J is TRBJ2-7 and V is TRBV5-1; no clear D. Germline CDR1 reads SGHRS; CDR2 reads YFSETQ. Trimming took off 0 bases at V and 0 bases at J, with 13 bases between the two ends. The CDR3 runs to 16 residues. CDR3 sequence (DNA): TGCGCCAGCAGCTTGGACCAGCGAAGGAGCTCCTACGAGCAGTACTTC. Residues: CASSLDQRRSSYEQYF. Drawing the rest from reference TRBV5-1 and TRBJ2-7, the complete variable domain is KAGVTQTPRYLIKTRGQQVTLSCSPISGHRSVSWYQQTPGQGLQFLFEYFSETQRNKGNFPGRFSGRQFSNSRSEMNVSTLELGDSALYLCASSLDQRRSSYEQYFGPGTRLTVT.

This clonotype was counted a few times. This chain links TRBV24-1 with TRBJ2-7; TRBD1 aligns across 8 bases. Germline V CDR1 and CDR2: KGHDR, SFDVKD. J gave up 5 bases and V 4 bases, and 9 bases lay outside the gene matches. This CDR3 has 15 amino acids. CDR3 residues: CATSDPRTGQDEQYF. CDR3 in DNA: TGTGCCACCAGTGACCCTAGGACAGGGCAGGACGAGCAGTACTTC.

This clonotype was detected only a few times. V gene TRBV5-5 combines with J gene TRBJ1-1; 7 bases agree with TRBD1. Germline lookup yields CDR1 SGHKS and CDR2 YYEKEE (reference sequence). The CDR3 totals 15 residues. Trimming at V came to 4 bases and at J to 10 bases, leaving 16 bases not matched to a gene. The CDR3 DNA reads as TGTGCCAGCAGCCTCGTTTCACATACAGGGGTCGGAGCTTTCTTT. Residues: CASSLVSHTGVGAFF.

In its sample, this clonotype was seen a few times. The J gene is TRBJ2-3, the V gene TRBV18; perhaps TRBD2 as D (6 bases). V lost 3 bases, J lost 1 base, and 11 bases lay in between. This CDR3 region has 15 residues. The germline CDR1 and CDR2 sequences are KGHSH and LQKENI. Here the CDR3 DNA reads TGTGCCAGCTCACCGGAGGGAAGTGGCACAGATACGCAGTATTTT. Amino acid sequence: CASSPEGSGTDTQYF.

This clonotype was detected ten times or more. This rearrangement joins TRBV15 to TRBJ1-1; 9 bases line up with TRBD1. Unmatched junction bases numbered 5, after V lost 4 bases and J lost 5 bases. CDR1 is LNHNV and CDR2 is YYDKDF in the germline V gene (reference sequence). The CDR3 totals 14 residues. The CDR3 loop is CATSTRTGVTEAFF. The CDR3 nucleotides are TGTGCCACCAGCACCCGGACAGGGGTGACTGAAGCTTTCTTT.